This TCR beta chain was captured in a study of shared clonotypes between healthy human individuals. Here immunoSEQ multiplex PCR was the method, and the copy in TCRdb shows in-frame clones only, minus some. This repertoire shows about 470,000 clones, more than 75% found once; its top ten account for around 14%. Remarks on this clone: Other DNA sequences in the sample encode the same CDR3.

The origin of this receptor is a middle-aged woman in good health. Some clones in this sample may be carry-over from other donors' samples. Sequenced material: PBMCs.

The CDR3 region has the DNA TGTGCCAGCAGCCTCGGGTACGAGCAGTACTTC. Its protein is CASSLGYEQYF. The genes are TRBV27 and TRBJ2-7; no clear D gene. The germline V gene has CDR1 MNHEY and CDR2 SMNVEV (reference sequence). V was trimmed by 6 bases and J by 4 bases, leaving 7 bases between them. CDR3 length: 11 residues.